This TCR beta chain was documented in a study of shared clonotypes between healthy human individuals (TCRdb year 2020). For the wider study: The cohort included a few men and a couple of women between 18 and 49 years of age. To increase sequencing depth and limit assay-specific biases, TCR repertoire library preparation and sequencing were carried out by different laboratories using diverse techniques. Between about 0.94 and 8.9 billion PBMCs per donor were obtained by leukapheresis. For each donor, CD4 naive and CD4 memory were each run on three plates, CD8 naive on two plates, and CD8 memory on one plate. The study deeply sequenced blood TCR repertoires of about five healthy adults to estimate repertoire size and the extent of clonotype sharing between individuals. Findings and caveats that apply to the study as a whole: Incomplete sequencing was indicated by rarefaction of sorted-subset datasets, despite the large sequencing depth. Estimated clonotype richness was generally larger for naive than for memory subsets. Because the study included only a small number of donors, the genetic and exposure-history diversity represented was limited. Clonotypes shared by all four sorted-subset donors showed higher generation probabilities than non-shared clonotypes. Roughly 5.2% of naive CD4, more than 3% of naive CD8, about 2.5% of memory CD4, and about 0.4% of memory CD8 clonotypes were shared across a few donors. Based on pairwise subsampling, the degree of clonotype sharing among donors was expected to be affected by sequencing depth. Sampling was limited to blood, and TCR repertoires in tissue likely differ from TCR repertoires in blood.

CD8 naive samples consisted of CD45RO-negative cells that were positively selected for CCR7, yielding a CD45RA+CCR7+ population without TemRA cells. Donors were healthy HIV-negative adults with no recently reported acute infections or vaccinations. Every donor was a Caucasian adult living in Nashville, Tennessee, USA. Blood was obtained by leukapheresis, after which PBMCs were separated by Ficoll-Histopaque density gradient centrifugation and cryopreserved in liquid nitrogen vapor phase. Analytical flow cytometry was used to check the purity and quantity of each magnetically sorted T cell population. Genomic DNA was isolated from each sorted fraction and quantified by UV absorbance on a Nanodrop 2000c. Using the deep immunoSEQ assay, multiplex PCR amplified TCR CDR3 regions from genomic DNA. For each cell subset, the extracted genomic DNA was distributed evenly across all wells of several immunoSEQ 96-well plates, and each plate served as one replicate. For sorted subsets, each replicate PCR was loaded with roughly 190 ng genomic DNA, equivalent to 30,000 or so T cell genomes. The purified libraries were quantified using a Qubit 3.0 fluorometer, sized with a Bioanalyzer 2100, and then quantified again using the KAPA Library Quantification kit. Every immunoSEQ 96-well plate was sequenced on a separate single-read 150-cycle Illumina NextSeq 550 flow cell. In the source study's methods: Because the immunoSEQ output held only junctional sequences and lacked quality scores, the filtering could not match the filtering applied to full-length reads. To assign V/J genes and CDR3, sequences were annotated using PyIR, a Python wrapper for IgBLAST v1.9, with IMGT germline references. Reads were removed for weak V/J assignments (E-value above 1e-6), missing CDR3, stop codons, out-of-frame junctions, or ambiguous translated residues. V3J clonotypes were defined by identical inferred V gene, J gene, and CDR3 amino acid sequence. To compute the percentage overlap between repertoires, the number of shared unique clonotypes was divided by the size of the smaller repertoire. Repertoire richness was assessed with RTK rarefaction, the Chao1 estimator, and Recon v2.1 estimates of unobserved clonotypes. Generation probabilities for all TCRbeta clonotypes obtained by the gDNA method from four donors were computed using OLGA. The table comes from immuneACCESS by way of TCRdb, which keeps in-frame sequences with V and J called. Part of the clones is missing from these tables; in studies checked, under half for an unresolved V gene and the rest for unknown reasons. The DNA gave D and trimming, while V, J and clone size come from that table. A total of about 2,200,000 clones appear in this sample, about 92% of them only once. The ten top clones hold approximately 1.7% of the sample.

V lost 0 bases and J lost 10 bases; the stretch between them is 10 bases long. CDR1 and CDR2 (SGHDT, YYEEEE) derive from the germline V gene. Inclusive of the bounding cysteine and phenylalanine, the CDR3 is 12 residues long. Left in the record is the CDR3 DNA by itself, 36 bases read in frame from the first base. A remark on this clone: The clone's antigen remains unknown. Nothing much larger sits one base from this clone, and base qualities are not available.

This clonotype originated in a man in his late teens or twenties in good health. Some clones in this sample may be carry-over from other donors' samples. Sequenced input: naive CD8+ T cells from PBMCs. The intended sense of this specimen's cell subset or site label: CD45RA+CCR7+. The chain was built from TRBV5-6 and TRBJ1-1; the D region possibly corresponds to TRBD1 (6 bases align). The CDR3 is CASSLVRGGAFF. The DNA reads as follows: TGTGCCAGCAGCTTGGTAAGGGGGGGAGCTTTCTTT.